Included here is one T cell receptor (beta chain) sequence, with context. Per the authors' pipeline: Amplification from reference gene primers served as the basis for estimated nucleated cell counts. Method: immunoSEQ multiplex PCR; TCRdb's copy keeps in-frame clones and lacks some. Clonal size and the V and J genes are those of that table, whereas D and trimming came from the DNA. Of 90,000 or so clones listed, 81% are singletons. This specimen comes from a study of blood T cell repertoires in COVID-19. At the level of the study: Sources were T cells, B-cell-depleted T cells, or PBMCs; the material itself was cDNA or gDNA.

The junction had 0 bases not matched to a gene; V was cut back by 6 bases and J by 2 bases. Germline assignment: CDR1 MNHEY and CDR2 SMNVEV (reference sequence). The CDR3 length is 14 residues. This sequence joins TRBV27 and TRBJ1-5; the match to TRBD1 covers 11 bases. The material sequenced was peripheral blood. The clonotype was recovered from an older man with active or convalescent COVID-19. The CDR3 DNA sequence: TGTGCCAGCAGGGGACAGGGGGGCAATCAGCCCCAGCATTTT. Translated, it gives CASRGQGGNQPQHF.